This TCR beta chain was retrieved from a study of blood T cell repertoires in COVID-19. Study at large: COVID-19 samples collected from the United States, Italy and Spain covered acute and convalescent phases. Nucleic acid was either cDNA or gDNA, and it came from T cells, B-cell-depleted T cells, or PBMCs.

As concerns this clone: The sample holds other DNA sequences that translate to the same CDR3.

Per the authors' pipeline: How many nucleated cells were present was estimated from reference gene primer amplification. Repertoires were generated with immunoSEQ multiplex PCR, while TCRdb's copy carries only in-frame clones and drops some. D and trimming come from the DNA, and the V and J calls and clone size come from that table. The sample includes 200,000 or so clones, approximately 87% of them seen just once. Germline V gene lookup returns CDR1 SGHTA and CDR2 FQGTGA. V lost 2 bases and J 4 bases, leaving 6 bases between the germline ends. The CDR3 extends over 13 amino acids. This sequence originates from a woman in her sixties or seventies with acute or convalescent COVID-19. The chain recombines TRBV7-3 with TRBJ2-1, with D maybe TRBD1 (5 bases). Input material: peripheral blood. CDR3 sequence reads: CASSLQGYNEQFF. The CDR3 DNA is TGTGCCAGCAGCTTACAGGGATACAATGAGCAGTTCTTC.